This is a list of T cell receptor beta chains from one sample in a study of shared clonotypes between healthy human individuals. Generated by immunoSEQ multiplex PCR, the TCRdb table keeps only in-frame clones and is missing some. The data hold roughly 2,000,000 clones, with about 94% observed a single time. The material sequenced was naive CD8+ T cells sorted from blood. The source of these receptors is a man aged 18 to 30 in good health. Each CDR3 is given with its conserved first and last residue. The D gene is left open where the match is weak. The listing skips clone size in some rows; elsewhere it reads once, few, many or a size class.

cdr3_nt | cdr3_aa | d_call | v_call | clone_size | j_call
TGTGCCAGCACCTCGACTAGCGGGGGGCCCAGCGACAATGAGCAGTTCTTC | CASTSTSGGPSDNEQFF | TRBD2 | TRBV7-9 | . | TRBJ2-1
TGTGCCAGCAGGAACCCCGGGACAGTTAATTCACCCCTCCACTTT | CASRNPGTVNSPLHF | TRBD1 | TRBV6-1 | . | TRBJ1-6
TGTGCCAGCAGTTCCCGACAGGGGGCCACCGGGGAGCTGTTTTTT | CASSSRQGATGELFF | TRBD1 | TRBV27 | . | TRBJ2-2
TGTGCCAGCAGCTTGGATCCTAGCGCGTACTCCTACAATGAGCAGTTCTTC | CASSLDPSAYSYNEQFF | . | TRBV5-7 | . | TRBJ2-1
TGTGCCAGCAGCTTAGGGCCGGGCAACACCTTC | CASSLGPGNTF | . | TRBV7-9 | . | TRBJ1-2
TGCGCCAGCAGCCCCCGACTAGCGGGGGACAATGAGCAGTTCTTC | CASSPRLAGDNEQFF | TRBD2 | TRBV5-1 | . | TRBJ2-1
TGCAGCGCTGCGGAGGGATCGGCTGAAGCTTTCTTT | CSAAEGSAEAFF | . | TRBV29-1 | . | TRBJ1-1
TGTGCCAGCAGCTCCCGTATTCCAGAGGGCGAAGCTTTCTTT | CASSSRIPEGEAFF | . | TRBV5-8 | once | TRBJ1-1
TGTGCCAGCAGCCGGACGGGGAGCAATCAGCCCCAGCATTTT | CASSRTGSNQPQHF | . | TRBV7-9 | . | TRBJ1-5
TGTGCCAGCAGCCCCCGGGAGGGGGGGATAGGGTACTACGAGCAGTACTTC | CASSPREGGIGYYEQYF | TRBD2 | TRBV9 | once | TRBJ2-7
TGTGCCAGCGGGGAGGGAGAGGCCTACAATGAGCAGTTCTTC | CASGEGEAYNEQFF | TRBD2 | TRBV7-8 | . | TRBJ2-1
TGTGCCTGGACAGGGACAGGGCCATATGGCTACACCTTC | CAWTGTGPYGYTF | TRBD1 | TRBV30 | . | TRBJ1-2
TGTGCCAGCAGGGAGGGCGCGGGAGGCTACGAGCAGTACTTC | CASREGAGGYEQYF | TRBD2 | TRBV2 | . | TRBJ2-7
TGTGCCAGCAGCGTAGAGGTACAGCACGGGGACATTCAGTACTTC | CASSVEVQHGDIQYF | . | TRBV9 | . | TRBJ2-4
TGTGCCACCAGCAGAGATTTTAGTGAGGTCTCTGGGGCCAACGTCCTGACTTTC | CATSRDFSEVSGANVLTF | . | TRBV15 | . | TRBJ2-6
TGTGCCAGCAGATCCTCGGGACAGGGTTACAATCAGCCCCAGCATTTT | CASRSSGQGYNQPQHF | TRBD1 | TRBV28 | . | TRBJ1-5
TGTGCCAGTAGTTCCCGACAGGGCACTTACGAGCAGTACTTC | CASSSRQGTYEQYF | TRBD1 | TRBV19 | . | TRBJ2-7
TGTGCCATCAGCTCAGACAGGAGTTCCTACGAGCAGTACTTC | CAISSDRSSYEQYF | . | TRBV10-3 | . | TRBJ2-7
TGTGCCAGCAGCCAAGATATCGGGACAGGGAGCACAGATACGCAGTATTTT | CASSQDIGTGSTDTQYF | TRBD1 | TRBV4-2 | . | TRBJ2-3
TGTGCCAGCGTCCGCGGTTCCACCGGGGAGCTGTTTTTT | CASVRGSTGELFF | . | TRBV7-9 | . | TRBJ2-2
TGTGCCAGCAGCCCGTACAAATACAGAGATAGCTATGGCTACACCTTC | CASSPYKYRDSYGYTF | . | TRBV7-8 | . | TRBJ1-2
TGTGCCAGCAGCCCTTTGACAGGGGACACCGGGGAGCTGTTTTTT | CASSPLTGDTGELFF | TRBD1 | TRBV7-9 | . | TRBJ2-2
TGTGCCAGCAGCTTAGAAGGGACCTACGAGCAGTACTTC | CASSLEGTYEQYF | . | TRBV7-9 | . | TRBJ2-7
TGTGCCAGCAGCCGTACCGTGCTCCACGAGCAGTACTTC | CASSRTVLHEQYF | . | TRBV7-9 | . | TRBJ2-7
TGTGCCAGCAAAATGGGACAGGGGTTTTACACCGGGGAGCTGTTTTTT | CASKMGQGFYTGELFF | TRBD1 | TRBV27 | . | TRBJ2-2
TGTGCCAGCAGCTTTGGGACAGGAGGTTATGGCTACACCTTC | CASSFGTGGYGYTF | TRBD1 | TRBV11-2 | . | TRBJ1-2
TGCGCCAGCAGCCAGGTCCAGGGGAGCGATGAGCAGTTCTTC | CASSQVQGSDEQFF | . | TRBV4-3 | . | TRBJ2-1
TGTGCCAGCAGCTTAATAACTAGCGGGGCCCCTGAGCAGTTCTTC | CASSLITSGAPEQFF | TRBD2 | TRBV7-9 | . | TRBJ2-1
TGTGCCAGCAGCTTAGGGGCCGGGACGGGACACTACGAGCAGTACTTC | CASSLGAGTGHYEQYF | . | TRBV7-2 | once | TRBJ2-7
TGTGCCAGCAGCTTTACGGGCTATGGCTACACCTTC | CASSFTGYGYTF | . | TRBV7-9 | . | TRBJ1-2
TGCGCCAGCAGCTTCGGGGACAGGGAGAACTATGGCTACACCTTC | CASSFGDRENYGYTF | TRBD1 | TRBV5-1 | . | TRBJ1-2
TGTGCCAGCAGTTTAGAATGGGAAATTGGCGAGCAGTACTTC | CASSLEWEIGEQYF | . | TRBV27 | . | TRBJ2-7
TGTGCCAGCAGCTTAGAAGGGACAGACCAAGAGACCCAGTACTTC | CASSLEGTDQETQYF | TRBD1 | TRBV13 | once | TRBJ2-5
TGTGCCACCAGCAGCCTAAGCACCCCCGACAGGAAGAACACTGAAGCTTTCTTT | CATSSLSTPDRKNTEAFF | . | TRBV15 | . | TRBJ1-1
TGCAGCACCGGAACAGCCAGGGCAGATACGCAGTATTTT | CSTGTARADTQYF | . | TRBV29-1 | . | TRBJ2-3
TGTGCCAGCAGCTTAGCGGAAGGTTACGAGCAGTACTTC | CASSLAEGYEQYF | . | TRBV7-8 | . | TRBJ2-7
TGCGCCAGCAGCTCCCTGACAGGGGGTAACATTCAGTACTTC | CASSSLTGGNIQYF | TRBD1 | TRBV4-1 | . | TRBJ2-4
TGTGCCAGCAGTGAAGCGAGGTGGACAGGCTACACCTTC | CASSEARWTGYTF | . | TRBV6-1 | . | TRBJ1-2
TGCGCCAGCAGCCAAGTTATCGGGGCGCCCAACGAGCAGTACTTC | CASSQVIGAPNEQYF | . | TRBV4-1 | . | TRBJ2-7
TGTGCCATCAGTGAAGCTGGACAGGCCTACGAGCAGTACTTC | CAISEAGQAYEQYF | TRBD1 | TRBV10-3 | . | TRBJ2-7
TGCGCCAGCAGTAGCGCGGGGTACAATGAGCAGTTCTTC | CASSSAGYNEQFF | . | TRBV10-2 | . | TRBJ2-1
TGTGCCAGCAGCCTCACTCCAGCGTCTGGCTACACCTTC | CASSLTPASGYTF | . | TRBV7-6 | few | TRBJ1-2
TGCGCCAGCACACGGCTTTATGGCTACACCTTC | CASTRLYGYTF | . | TRBV23-1 | . | TRBJ1-2
TGTGCCAGCAGAACTAGCACCTACTACGAGCAGTACTTC | CASRTSTYYEQYF | . | TRBV6-6 | . | TRBJ2-7
TGCGCCAGCAGCCAAGGCCTGGACACAGATACGCAGTATTTT | CASSQGLDTDTQYF | . | TRBV4-1 | . | TRBJ2-3
TGTGCCAGCAGCCCTACGAAGCACTCTGGAAACACCATATATTTT | CASSPTKHSGNTIYF | . | TRBV9 | . | TRBJ1-3
TGTGCCAGCAGCTTGTACGGGAGCTCCTACGAGCAGTACTTC | CASSLYGSSYEQYF | . | TRBV5-6 | . | TRBJ2-7